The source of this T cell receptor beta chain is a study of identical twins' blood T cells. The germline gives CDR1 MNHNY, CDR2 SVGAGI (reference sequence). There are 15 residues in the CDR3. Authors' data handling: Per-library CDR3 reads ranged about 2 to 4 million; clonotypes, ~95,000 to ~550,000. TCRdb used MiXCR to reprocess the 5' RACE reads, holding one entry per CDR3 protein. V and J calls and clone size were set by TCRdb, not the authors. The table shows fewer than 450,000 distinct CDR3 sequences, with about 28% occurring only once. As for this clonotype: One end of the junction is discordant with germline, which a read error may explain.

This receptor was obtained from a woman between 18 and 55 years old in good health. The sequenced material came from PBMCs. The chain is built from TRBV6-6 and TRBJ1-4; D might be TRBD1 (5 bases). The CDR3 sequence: CVSSWIGATNEKLFF. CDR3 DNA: TGTGTCAGCAGTTGGATAGGGGCAACTAATGAAAAACTGTTTTTT.